This TCR beta chain was identified during a study of blood T cell repertoires in COVID-19. Profiling relied on immunoSEQ multiplex PCR, and the TCRdb table lists in-frame clones only, not all of them. The repertoire holds some 300,000 clones, around 90% seen once, with 1% in the top ten. This CDR3 region has 14 residues. Trimming pared 2 bases from V and 5 bases from J, leaving 9 bases between. Germline loops: CDR1 MNHEY, CDR2 SVGAGI. This chain uses TRBV6-5 with TRBJ2-2, with TRBD2 as a possible D gene (5 bases). The sample taken for sequencing was PBMCs or T cells enriched from blood (not recorded which). The receptor comes from a woman aged 25 to 39 who had recovered from COVID-19. The CDR3 bases are TGTGCCAGCAGTTACACGGGATATACCGGGGAGCTGTTTTTT. It encodes CASSYTGYTGELFF.